The clone carrying this TCR beta chain was seen at least ten times. TCRdb redid the calling of the RT-PCR reads with MiXCR, one entry per CDR3 protein. The sample includes approximately 720,000 distinct CDR3 sequences, about 14% of them seen just once. From germline, CDR1 is MNHEY and CDR2 SVGEGT. The CDR3 consists of 15 residues. V gave up 8 bases and J gave up 3 bases; unmatched junction bases: 8. Sequenced material: memory CD4+ T cells from blood. This receptor was obtained from a female donor in good health, serving as a healthy control. The chain combines TRBV6-2 or TRBV6-3 with TRBJ1-5, with 9 bases matching TRBD1. The CDR3: CASGDRDWDNQPQHF. The CDR3 DNA follows: TGTGCCAGCGGGGACAGGGATTGGGACAATCAGCCCCAGCATTTT.